Following are 14 T cell receptor beta chains from one sample sequenced in a study of CD8 T cells in ankylosing spondylitis. TCRdb reanalysed the 5' RACE reads using MiXCR and keeps one entry per CDR3 protein. The sample records approximately 260,000 distinct CDR3 sequences, 8% to 9.5% being singletons. Sequenced sample: blood, either unsorted or a sorted T cell fraction (not recorded which). The receptors derive from a male donor with ankylosing spondylitis or in good health (not recorded which).

The chain carries TRBV5-1 and TRBJ2-1; D is perhaps TRBD2 (5 bases). CDR1 and CDR2 from the germline V gene are SGHRS and YFSETQ. The CDR3 totals 15 residues. The V end lost 2 bases, the J end lost 6 bases, and 15 bases lay between the germline ends. CDR3 amino acids: CASSFRDRLANEQFF. CDR3 DNA sequence: TGCGCCAGCAGCTTCAGAGATCGTCTAGCCAATGAGCAGTTCTTC.

This clonotype has a count of ten or more. CDR3 nucleotides: TGTGCCAGCAGCTTAGAATCCCCGAGGACTAGTCCTAGCACAGATACGCAGTATTTT. Encoded protein: CASSLESPRTSPSTDTQYF. This sequence joins TRBV7-8 and TRBJ2-3; 7 bases are shared with TRBD2. CDR3 size: 19 residues. Trimming cost V 1 base and J 0 bases; bases outside gene matches: 13. Germline V gene lookup returns CDR1 SGHVS and CDR2 FQNEAQ.

This clonotype was recorded many times. This chain joins TRBV20-1 and TRBJ2-2; either TRBD1 or TRBD2 may supply D (5 bases each). From germline, CDR1 is DFQATT and CDR2 SNEGSKA (reference sequence). Trimming pared 2 bases from V and 6 bases from J, leaving 13 bases between. CDR3 length: 14 residues. CDR3 amino acids: CSARPGIGAGELFF. The CDR3 bases are TGCAGTGCTAGACCGGGGATAGGGGCCGGGGAGCTGTTTTTT.

This clonotype was picked up one time. At one end the junction does not follow the germline gene, possibly because of a read error. The chain carries TRBV7-2 and TRBJ1-1; D may be TRBD1 (5 bases). Germline CDR1 and CDR2: SGHTA and FQGNSA. This CDR3 is 15 amino acids long. CDR3 region: CASRVRGWENTEALF. The CDR3, as DNA: TGTGCCAGCAGAGTCCGGGGGTGGGAAAACACTGAAGCTCTCTTT. The full variable domain, rest sourced from reference TRBV7-2 and TRBJ1-1, is GAGVSQSPSNKVTEKGKDVELRCDPISGHTALYWYRQSLGQGLEFLIYFQGNSAPDKSGLPSDRFSAERTGGSVSTLTIQRTQQEDSAVYLCASRVRGWENTEALFGQGTRLTVV.

The table lists this clonotype with many counts. This chain uses TRBV2 with TRBJ1-2; no clear D gene. The CDR3 runs to 15 residues. V was pared by 2 bases and J by 4 bases, with 14 bases between. Germline CDR1 and CDR2: SNHLY and FYNNEI. The CDR3 sequence: CASSEFLPGVYGYTF. As DNA, the CDR3 is TGTGCCAGCAGTGAATTCCTTCCAGGAGTCTATGGCTACACCTTC.

This clonotype showed up many times. V and J are TRBV10-3 and TRBJ2-5, with D possibly matching TRBD2 (5 bases). The CDR3 is 13 residues long. Germline V gene lookup returns CDR1 ENHRY and CDR2 SYGVKD. The V gene lost 4 bases and the J gene lost 2 bases, with 8 bases spanning the gap. CDR3 sequence reads: CAISGTGQETQYF. The CDR3 DNA reads TGTGCCATCAGTGGAACGGGACAAGAGACCCAGTACTTC.

This clonotype occurred many times. This sequence joins TRBV9 and TRBJ1-2, with D possibly matching TRBD1 (5 bases). The CDR3 spans 16 residues. Germline V lookup: CDR1 SGDLS, CDR2 YYNGEE. The V and J ends lost 3 bases and 4 bases respectively, with 19 bases between them. The CDR3 sequence: CASSAGGGSNSYGYTF. DNA of the CDR3: TGTGCCAGCAGCGCCGGGGGAGGGAGTAACTCCTATGGCTACACCTTC.

CDR3 nucleotide sequence: TGCGCCAGCAGCCAAGAAACTAGCGGGGGTTACAATGAGCAGTTCTTC. Protein sequence: CASSQETSGGYNEQFF. The chain links TRBV4-3 to TRBJ2-1; 11 positions agree with TRBD2. The CDR3 totals 16 residues. Germline trimming cut 0 bases from V and 4 bases from J; bases unmatched to any gene: 2. Germline V gives CDR1 LGHNA, CDR2 YSLEER.

Ten or more counts support this clonotype. The chain uses TRBV5-1 and TRBJ2-1, with TRBD2 identical over 8 bases. This CDR3 has 16 residues. V lost 1 base and J lost 0; bases outside the gene matches: 3. Per the germline V gene, CDR1 is SGHRS and CDR2 is YFSETQ. CDR3 sequence: CASSLRAGGSYNEQFF. CDR3 DNA sequence: TGCGCCAGCAGCTTGAGGGCGGGAGGCTCCTACAATGAGCAGTTCTTC.

This clonotype was recorded many times. The genes are TRBV6-5 and TRBJ2-7, with 8 bases aligning to TRBD1. CDR3 length: 15 amino acids. V lost 2 bases, J lost 2 bases, and 5 bases stayed unmatched. Germline CDR1 MNHEY, CDR2 SVGAGI. CDR3 in amino acids: CASSYVQGVAYEQYF. DNA of the CDR3: TGTGCCAGCAGTTACGTACAGGGGGTAGCCTACGAGCAGTACTTC.

This clonotype was detected ten times or more. The chain joins TRBV29-1 to TRBJ2-5, with D uncertain. This CDR3 region has 10 residues. Trimming took 2 bases from V and 5 from J, leaving 3 bases between them. Germline lookup yields CDR1 SQVTM and CDR2 ANQGSEA. CDR3 amino acids: CSVETETQYF. The CDR3 bases are TGCAGCGTTGAAACCGAGACCCAGTACTTC.

This clonotype was seen ten or more times. The genes are TRBV7-2 and TRBJ2-5, with 9 bases fitting TRBD2. Germline V CDR1 and CDR2: SGHTA, FQGNSA. J gave up 0 bases and V 0 bases, and 5 bases lay outside the gene matches. The CDR3 consists of 17 residues. CDR3 bases: TGTGCCAGCAGCTTAGCGAGACTAGCGGACTACCAAGAGACCCAGTACTTC. It specifies CASSLARLADYQETQYF. Together with reference TRBV7-2 and TRBJ2-5, the CDR3 gives the full variable domain: GAGVSQSPSNKVTEKGKDVELRCDPISGHTALYWYRQSLGQGLEFLIYFQGNSAPDKSGLPSDRFSAERTGGSVSTLTIQRTQQEDSAVYLCASSLARLADYQETQYFGPGTRLLVL.

The chain uses TRBV4-3 and TRBJ2-7, with D possibly TRBD2 on 7 matching bases. V was cut by 0 bases and J by 2 bases, with 11 bases left in between. The CDR3 runs to 15 residues. From germline, CDR1 is LGHNA and CDR2 YSLEER. CDR3 nucleotides: TGCGCCAGCAGCCAAGATCGAGGGGGGGCCTACGAGCAGTACTTC. As protein: CASSQDRGGAYEQYF.

This clonotype was counted at least ten times. CDR3 sequence: CASEGNTGELFF. The CDR3 nucleotides read TGTGCCAGCGAAGGGAACACCGGGGAGCTGTTTTTT. V is TRBV6-4 and J is TRBJ2-2; D is ambiguous. This CDR3 spans 12 amino acids. The germline V and J ends were trimmed by 8 bases and 1 base, with 5 bases remaining between them. Germline V gives CDR1 MRHNA, CDR2 SNTAGT.